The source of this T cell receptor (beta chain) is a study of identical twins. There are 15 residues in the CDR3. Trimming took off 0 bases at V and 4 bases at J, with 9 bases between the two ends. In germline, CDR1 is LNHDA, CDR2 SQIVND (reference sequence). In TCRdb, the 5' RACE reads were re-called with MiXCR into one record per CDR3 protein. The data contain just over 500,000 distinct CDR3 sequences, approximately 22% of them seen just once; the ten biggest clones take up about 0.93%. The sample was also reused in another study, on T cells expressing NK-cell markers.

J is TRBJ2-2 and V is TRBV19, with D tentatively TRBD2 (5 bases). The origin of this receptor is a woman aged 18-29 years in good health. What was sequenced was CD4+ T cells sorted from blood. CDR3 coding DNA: TGTGCCAGTAGTATAGAGCGACTACCCACCGGGGAGCTGTTTTTT. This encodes CASSIERLPTGELFF.